This record concerns one T cell receptor (beta chain) sequence. Antigen specificity is unknown. The sample comes from a study of OX40 agonist ivuxolimab in advanced cancers. Notes on the study in general: Low normalized clonal expansion also occurred in some nonresponding patients.

Generated by immunoSEQ multiplex PCR, the TCRdb table keeps only in-frame clones and is missing some. The table shows roughly 82,000 clones, with over 65% occurring only once. The CDR3 covers 15 residues. Trimming removed 2 bases at V and 7 bases at J, with 15 bases between. CDR1 is SGHTA, CDR2 FQGTGA, per germline. This TCR was sampled from an adult with an advanced solid tumor such as melanoma, head and neck, liver or kidney cancer. The sample was CD4+ or CD8+ T cells sorted from blood, taken in a trial of the OX40 agonist ivuxolimab. The V and J genes are TRBV7-3 and TRBJ2-1, with D unresolved. The CDR3 loop reads CASSLSVSRQNEQFF. As DNA, the CDR3 is TGTGCCAGCAGCTTATCGGTGTCTAGGCAGAATGAGCAGTTCTTC.